This passage covers 5 T cell receptor beta chains from one sample sequenced in a study of blood T cell repertoires in COVID-19. The protocol was immunoSEQ multiplex PCR, while the TCRdb copy is restricted to in-frame clones and leaves out a portion. The sample consists of a few hundred thousand clones, nearly 90% of them appearing once. Sequencing was done on a sample of peripheral blood. The source is a woman aged 30 to 39 with COVID-19, enrolled during active disease.

In this sample, this clone turned up a few times. V gene TRBV5-4 combines with J gene TRBJ1-1, with D tentatively TRBD1 (6 bases). This CDR3 contains 15 residues. CDR1 is SGHNT, CDR2 YYREEE, per germline (reference sequence). Trimming shortened V by 4 bases and J by 1 base, and 14 bases separated the two germline ends. CDR3 sequence reads: CASSRIGQRNTEAFF. The CDR3 nucleotides are TGTGCCAGCAGCCGCATAGGACAGAGGAACACTGAAGCTTTCTTT.

The CDR3 spells CASSIGTGTSRPQHF. DNA for the CDR3: TGTGCCAGTAGTATCGGGACAGGGACGTCTCGGCCCCAGCATTTT. The rearrangement uses TRBV19 and TRBJ1-5; 9 nucleotides match TRBD1. V dropped 3 bases and J dropped 9; count of bases not matched to a gene: 9. Germline loops: CDR1 LNHDA, CDR2 SQIVND (reference sequence). This CDR3 contains 15 residues.

The chain joins TRBV29-1 to TRBJ1-1; weak D call: TRBD1 (5 bases). Trimming shortened V by 3 bases and J by 1 base, and 15 bases separated the two germline ends. Germline CDR1 is SQVTM and CDR2 is ANQGSEA. This CDR3 is 15 amino acids long. CDR3 in DNA: TGCAGCGTTGAGGGGGGTCGGGATGGGAACACTGAAGCTTTCTTT. This gives the protein CSVEGGRDGNTEAFF.

The chain carries TRBV3-1 (or the pseudogene TRBV3-2) and TRBJ2-7, with D perhaps TRBD2 (7 bases). Germline values: CDR1 LGHDT, CDR2 YNNKEL (reference sequence). CDR3 length equals 14 residues. V lost 5 bases and J 3 bases, leaving 14 bases between the germline ends. Here the CDR3 reads CASSFGLGGYEQYF. CDR3 in DNA: TGTGCCAGCAGCTTCGGACTAGGGGGCTACGAGCAGTACTTC.

This clone was counted only a few times. The rearrangement joins TRBV27 to TRBJ1-5; 10 nucleotides match TRBD1. Germline lookup yields CDR1 MNHEY and CDR2 SMNVEV (reference sequence). The V segment lost 8 bases and the J segment 3 bases; nucleotides outside the gene matches: 4. CDR3 size: 14 residues. The CDR3 sequence is CASGDRGPNQPQHF. The CDR3, as DNA: TGTGCCAGCGGAGACAGGGGGCCCAATCAGCCCCAGCATTTT.